The entry below describes one T cell receptor (beta chain). In the authors' methods: Cell counts per sample came from amplifying reference gene primers. Profiled with immunoSEQ multiplex PCR; TCRdb holds only in-frame clones, not every one. From that table come the V and J calls and clone size; the DNA was used to work out D and trimming. The sample comprises roughly 70,000 clones, 90% of which are singletons, and less than 0.55% rests with the top ten. Patients of the Seattle cohort, enrolled during active infection, were followed longitudinally. This entry comes from a study of blood T cell repertoires in COVID-19. About the research overall: Specimens from acute and convalescent COVID-19 originated in the United States, Italy and Spain. The analysed material was cDNA or gDNA that came from T cells, B-cell-depleted T cells, or PBMCs.

The receptor comes from a man aged 50-59 years with COVID-19, enrolled during active disease. Material for sequencing was peripheral blood.

CDR3 amino acids: CASSPRLREKLFF. For the CDR3, the DNA is TGTGCCAGCAGTCCCCGTTTGCGCGAAAAACTGTTTTTT. The chain is built from TRBV28 and TRBJ1-4; D unresolved. CDR1 MDHEN and CDR2 SYDVKM come from the germline V gene. Trimming shortened V by 5 bases and J by 8 bases, and 12 bases separated the two germline ends. The CDR3 contains 13 residues. Together with reference TRBV28 and TRBJ1-4, the CDR3 gives the full variable domain: DVKVTQSSRYLVKRTGEKVFLECVQDMDHENMFWYRQDPGLGLRLIYFSYDVKMKEKGDIPEGYSVSREKKERFSLILESASTNQTSMYLCASSPRLREKLFFGSGTQLSVL.